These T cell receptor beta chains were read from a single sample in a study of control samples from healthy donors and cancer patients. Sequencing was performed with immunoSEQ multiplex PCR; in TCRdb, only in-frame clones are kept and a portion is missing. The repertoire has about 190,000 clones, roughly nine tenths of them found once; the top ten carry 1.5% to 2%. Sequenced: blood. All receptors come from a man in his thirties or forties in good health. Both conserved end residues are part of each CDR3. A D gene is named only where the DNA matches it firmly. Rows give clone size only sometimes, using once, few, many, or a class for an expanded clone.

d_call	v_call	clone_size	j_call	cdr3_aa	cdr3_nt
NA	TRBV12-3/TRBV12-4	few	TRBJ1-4	CASSFYGEKLFF	TGTGCCAGCAGTTTTTATGGGGAAAAACTGTTTTTT
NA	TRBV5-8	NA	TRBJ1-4	CASSLTWEGEKLFF	TGTGCCAGCAGCTTGACCTGGGAAGGAGAAAAACTGTTTTTT
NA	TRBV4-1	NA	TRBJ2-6	CASSQGSAGSSGANVLTF	TGCGCCAGCAGCCAAGGATCCGCGGGTAGCTCTGGGGCCAACGTCCTGACTTTC
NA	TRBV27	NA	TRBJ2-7	CASSFWGASYEQYF	TGTGCCAGCAGTTTCTGGGGGGCCTCCTACGAGCAGTACTTC
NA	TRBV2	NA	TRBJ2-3	CASRQRGHSSTDTQYF	TGTGCCAGCAGGCAAAGAGGCCACTCTAGCACAGATACGCAGTATTTT
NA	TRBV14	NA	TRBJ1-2	CASSQALAYGYTF	TGTGCCAGCAGCCAAGCCCTCGCCTATGGCTACACCTTC
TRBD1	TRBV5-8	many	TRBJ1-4	CASSLGQGGNEKLFF	TGTGCCAGCAGCTTGGGACAGGGCGGTAATGAAAAACTGTTTTTT
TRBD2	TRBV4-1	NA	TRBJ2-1	CASSQASGAFNEQFF	TGCGCCAGCAGCCAAGCTAGCGGGGCCTTCAATGAGCAGTTCTTC
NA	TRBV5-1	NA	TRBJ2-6	CASSTDVTGANVLTF	TGCGCCAGCAGCACGGACGTTACTGGGGCCAACGTCCTGACTTTC
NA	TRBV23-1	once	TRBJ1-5	CASIPGGYSNQPQHF	TGCGCCAGCATTCCTGGGGGGTATAGCAATCAGCCCCAGCATTTT